A single sample is the source of the 16 T cell receptor beta chains below, sequenced in a study of blood T cells in healthy people across ages. Combining a sample-barcoded 5' primer with a J-beta primer mix, a second PCR ran for roughly 6 to 12 cycles. TCRdb passed the 5' RACE reads through MiXCR, listing each CDR3 protein once. The sample has 1.5 million to 2 million distinct CDR3 sequences; under 30% are singletons. The sample taken for sequencing was blood. The receptors originated from a woman aged 25 to 39 in good health.

This chain connects TRBV28 to TRBJ1-2; tentative D call: TRBD1 (6 bases). The germline gives CDR1 MDHEN, CDR2 SYDVKM. The CDR3 is 16 amino acids. Trimming removed 6 bases from V and 5 bases from J, with 22 bases in between. CDR3 region: CASSPALRGRGYGYTF. The CDR3 DNA reads as TGTGCCAGCAGCCCGGCTCTCCGGGGCAGGGGATATGGCTACACCTTC.

The chain carries TRBV15 and TRBJ2-2, with TRBD2 as a possible D gene (5 bases). V was shortened by 5 bases and J by 4 bases, with 8 bases between the two germline ends. This CDR3 region has 13 residues. Germline-derived CDR1 and CDR2 are LNHNV and YYDKDF (reference sequence). CDR3 region: CATSSRGTGELFF. CDR3 coding DNA: TGTGCCACCAGCTCTCGGGGCACCGGGGAGCTGTTTTTT. The full variable domain, with the rest looked up from reference TRBV15 and TRBJ2-2, is DAMVIQNPRYQVTQFGKPVTLSCSQTLNHNVMYWYQQKSSQAPKLLFHYYDKDFNNEADTPDNFQSRRPNTSFCFLDIRSPGLGDTAMYLCATSSRGTGELFFGEGSRLTVL.

With regard to this clonotype: One base away lies a much larger clone, so this may be a sequencing read error. V is TRBV20-1 and J is TRBJ2-7; D is ambiguous. The CDR3 is made up of 13 amino acids. Germline V gene lookup returns CDR1 DFQATT and CDR2 SNEGSKA (reference sequence). Trimming cost V 0 bases and J 6 bases, with 12 bases left between them. The CDR3 loop reads CSAREGTTCEQYF. As DNA, the CDR3 is TGCAGTGCTAGAGAGGGAACCACCTGCGAGCAGTACTTC.

The chain has TRBV29-1 and TRBJ2-1, with TRBD2 as a possible D gene (6 bases). The V and J ends lost 8 bases and 2 bases respectively, with 25 bases between them. This CDR3 region has 17 residues. Germline values: CDR1 SQVTM, CDR2 ANQGSEA. In DNA form, the CDR3 reads TGCAGCCCAGGAGGGGCAGCACAAACGCAGCCCTACAATGAGCAGTTCTTC. It codes for CSPGGAAQTQPYNEQFF.

A remark on this clonotype: This clone may be a read error of a much larger clone one base away. The genes are TRBV7-9 and TRBJ2-7, with a possible D match to TRBD1 (5 bases). Trimming shortened V by 8 bases and J by 0 bases, and 29 bases separated the two germline ends. Germline CDR1 reads SEHNR; CDR2 reads FQNEAQ (reference sequence). This CDR3 comprises 19 residues. The CDR3 DNA is TGTGCCAGCGGCTCCCCCCAATCTTTCTCCAGGGCGGTCTCCTACGAGCAGTACTTC. Protein: CASGSPQSFSRAVSYEQYF.

The chain combines TRBV12-3 or TRBV12-4 with TRBJ1-2; D call uncertain. Trimming left V 3 bases short and J 2 bases short, with 16 bases between. The CDR3 consists of 16 residues. CDR3 residues: CASSFSGSLANYGYTF. CDR3 in DNA: TGTGCCAGCAGTTTCTCCGGTAGTTTAGCGAACTATGGCTACACCTTC.

Comment on this clonotype: Sequence at one end of the junction differs from germline and may be a read error. The V call is TRBV6-5, the J call TRBJ2-1; D ambiguous. The germline gives CDR1 MNHEY, CDR2 SVGAGI. This CDR3 has 11 residues. The CDR3 loop is CASSPGNGQFF. CDR3 bases: TGTGCCAGCAGTCCTGGGAATGGGCAGTTCTTC.

This clonotype was detected only a few times. V usage is TRBV5-4 and J usage is TRBJ2-5; tentatively, D is TRBD1 (5 bases). Germline CDR1 SGHNT, CDR2 YYREEE (reference sequence). The CDR3 has 16 amino acids. Trimming took off 4 bases at V and 1 base at J, with 17 bases between the two ends. The CDR3 nucleotides are TGTGCCAGCAGCACCGGCCAGGGTCTCATCCAAGAGACCCAGTACTTC. This translates into CASSTGQGLIQETQYF.

This clonotype has ten or more counts. The rearrangement joins TRBV11-2 to TRBJ2-1; 7 bases align to TRBD1. The CDR3 consists of 14 residues. The germline gives CDR1 SGHAT, CDR2 FQNNGV. V shed 5 bases and J 5 bases; nucleotides not matched to a gene: 6. In nucleotides, the CDR3 is TGTGCCAGCAGCCCCGACAGGGCGGACAATGAGCAGTTCTTC. It yields the protein CASSPDRADNEQFF. Full variable domain (remainder filled in from reference TRBV11-2 and TRBJ2-1): EAGVAQSPRYKIIEKRQSVAFWCNPISGHATLYWYQQILGQGPKLLIQFQNNGVVDDSQLPKDRFSAERLKGVDSTLKIQPAKLEDSAVYLCASSPDRADNEQFFGPGTRLTVL.

This clonotype was seen a handful of times. V usage is TRBV9 and J usage is TRBJ1-5; D call uncertain. Looked up from germline, CDR1 is SGDLS and CDR2 is YYNGEE. Trimming removed 0 bases from V and 4 bases from J, with 8 bases in between. This CDR3 is 14 amino acids long. In nucleotides, the CDR3 is TGTGCCAGCAGCGTAGGTCAGCCTAATCAGCCCCAGCATTTT. The encoded protein is CASSVGQPNQPQHF.

The sample holds a few counts of this clonotype. V is TRBV3-1 and J is TRBJ2-7; D is unclear. From germline, CDR1 is LGHDT and CDR2 YNNKEL (reference sequence). V was cut by 0 bases and J by 4 bases, with 4 bases left in between. The CDR3 has 12 amino acids. CDR3 protein: CASSQETYEQYF. Here the CDR3 DNA reads TGTGCCAGCAGCCAAGAAACTTACGAGCAGTACTTC.

This sequence joins TRBV29-1 and TRBJ2-3, with a tentative D call TRBD2 (5 bases). Per germline, CDR1 SQVTM and CDR2 ANQGSEA. There are 14 residues in the CDR3. The V end was cut by 8 bases, the J end by 0 bases, with 15 bases between. The CDR3 is CSSRGYTSTDTQYF. The DNA of the CDR3 is TGCAGCAGTCGCGGGTACACTAGCACAGATACGCAGTATTTT.

The genes are TRBV7-2 and TRBJ2-5; D gene ambiguous. This CDR3 spans 14 amino acids. The ends were cut back, 4 bases at V and 2 bases at J, with 11 bases in the middle. Germline CDR1 and CDR2: SGHTA and FQGNSA. As DNA, the CDR3 is TGTGCCAGCAGCTCATCTGTTTTTCAAGAGACCCAGTACTTC. Translated, it gives CASSSSVFQETQYF.

The chain carries TRBV20-1 and TRBJ2-7; TRBD2 aligns across 10 bases. V shed 6 bases and J 5 bases; nucleotides not matched to a gene: 10. Germline CDR1 is DFQATT and CDR2 is SNEGSKA (reference sequence). The CDR3 has 14 residues. CDR3 DNA: TGCAGTGCGGCGGTGGCTAGCGGGGGCGACGAGCAGTACTTC. Its translation: CSAAVASGGDEQYF.

This clonotype occurred a few times. This chain uses TRBV2 with TRBJ2-3; 8 positions match TRBD2. Unmatched junction bases numbered 5, after V lost 3 bases and J lost 0 bases. Germline CDR1 reads SNHLY; CDR2 reads FYNNEI. The CDR3 has 16 residues. CDR3 protein: CASSEWLAGSTDTQYF. CDR3 in DNA: TGTGCCAGCAGTGAGTGGCTAGCGGGTAGCACAGATACGCAGTATTTT.

This clonotype appeared a few times. V is TRBV7-2 and J is TRBJ2-1; no reliable D call. The V end lost 9 bases, the J end lost 0 bases, and 12 bases lay between the germline ends. Germline CDR1 SGHTA, CDR2 FQGNSA. The CDR3 has 14 amino acids. DNA for the CDR3: TGTGCCAGTAACGGCGGATCCTCCTACAATGAGCAGTTCTTC. It specifies CASNGGSSYNEQFF.